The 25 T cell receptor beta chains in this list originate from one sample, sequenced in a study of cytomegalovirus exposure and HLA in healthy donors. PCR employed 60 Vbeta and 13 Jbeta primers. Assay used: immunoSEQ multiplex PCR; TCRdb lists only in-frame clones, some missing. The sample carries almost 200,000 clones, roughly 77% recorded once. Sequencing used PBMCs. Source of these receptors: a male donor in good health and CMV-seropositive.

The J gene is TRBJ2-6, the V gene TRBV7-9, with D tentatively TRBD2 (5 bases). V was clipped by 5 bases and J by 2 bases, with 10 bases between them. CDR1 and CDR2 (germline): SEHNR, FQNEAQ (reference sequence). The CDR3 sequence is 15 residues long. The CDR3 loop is CASSEPGTGANVLTF. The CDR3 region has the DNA TGTGCCAGCAGCGAGCCCGGGACTGGGGCCAACGTCCTGACTTTC.

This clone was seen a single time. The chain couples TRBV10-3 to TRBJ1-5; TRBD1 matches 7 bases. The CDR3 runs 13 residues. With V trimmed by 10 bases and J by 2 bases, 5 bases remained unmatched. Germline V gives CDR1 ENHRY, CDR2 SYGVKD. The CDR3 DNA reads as TGTGCCACCTTGCAGGGGGGCAATCAGCCCCAGCATTTT. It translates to CATLQGGNQPQHF.

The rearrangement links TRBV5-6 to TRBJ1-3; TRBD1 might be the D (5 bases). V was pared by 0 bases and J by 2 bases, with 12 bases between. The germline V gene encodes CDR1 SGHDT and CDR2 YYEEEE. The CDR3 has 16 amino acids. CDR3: CASSLAPTATGNTIYF. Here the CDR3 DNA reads TGTGCCAGCAGCTTGGCGCCGACAGCTACTGGAAACACCATATATTTT.

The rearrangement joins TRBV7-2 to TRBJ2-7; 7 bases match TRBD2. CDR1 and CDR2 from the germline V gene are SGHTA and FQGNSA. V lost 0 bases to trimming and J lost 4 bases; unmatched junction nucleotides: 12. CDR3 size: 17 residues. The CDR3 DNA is TGTGCCAGCAGCTTAGCGGCCTGGGGGGGACTGTCTTACGAGCAGTACTTC. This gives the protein CASSLAAWGGLSYEQYF.

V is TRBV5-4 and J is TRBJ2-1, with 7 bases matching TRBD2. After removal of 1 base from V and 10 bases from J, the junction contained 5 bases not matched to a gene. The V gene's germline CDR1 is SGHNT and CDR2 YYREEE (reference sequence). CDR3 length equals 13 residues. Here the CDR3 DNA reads TGTGCCAGCAGCTTGCCGGGGGGAGAGGAGCAGTTCTTC. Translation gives CASSLPGGEEQFF. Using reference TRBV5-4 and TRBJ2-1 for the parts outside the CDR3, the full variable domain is ETGVTQSPTHLIKTRGQQVTLRCSSQSGHNTVSWYQQALGQGPQFIFQYYREEENGRGNFPPRFSGLQFPNYSSELNVNALELDDSALYLCASSLPGGEEQFFGPGTRLTVL.

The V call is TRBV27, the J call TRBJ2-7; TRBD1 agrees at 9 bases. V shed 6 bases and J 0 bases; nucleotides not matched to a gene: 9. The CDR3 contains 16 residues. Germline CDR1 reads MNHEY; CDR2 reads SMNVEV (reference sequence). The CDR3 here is CASSDRGRLSSYEQYF. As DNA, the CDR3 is TGTGCCAGCAGCGACAGGGGGAGGCTAAGCTCCTACGAGCAGTACTTC.

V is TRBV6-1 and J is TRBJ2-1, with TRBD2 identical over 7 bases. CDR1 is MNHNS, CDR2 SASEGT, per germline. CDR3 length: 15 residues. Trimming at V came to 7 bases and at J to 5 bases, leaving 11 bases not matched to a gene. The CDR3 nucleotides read TGTGCCAGCACCTACGGAGCGGGGAGGGACAATGAGCAGTTCTTC. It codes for CASTYGAGRDNEQFF.

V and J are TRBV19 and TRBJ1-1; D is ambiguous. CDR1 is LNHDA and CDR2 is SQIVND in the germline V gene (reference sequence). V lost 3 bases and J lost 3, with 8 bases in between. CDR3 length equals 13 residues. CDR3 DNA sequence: TGTGCCAGTAGTATTGAGGTTTACACTGAAGCTTTCTTT. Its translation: CASSIEVYTEAFF.

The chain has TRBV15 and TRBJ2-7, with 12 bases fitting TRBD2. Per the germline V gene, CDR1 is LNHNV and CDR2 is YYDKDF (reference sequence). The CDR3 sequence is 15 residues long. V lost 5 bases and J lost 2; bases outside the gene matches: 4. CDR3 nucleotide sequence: TGTGCCACCAGCCGACTAGCGGGGGCCCCCTACGAGCAGTACTTC. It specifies CATSRLAGAPYEQYF.

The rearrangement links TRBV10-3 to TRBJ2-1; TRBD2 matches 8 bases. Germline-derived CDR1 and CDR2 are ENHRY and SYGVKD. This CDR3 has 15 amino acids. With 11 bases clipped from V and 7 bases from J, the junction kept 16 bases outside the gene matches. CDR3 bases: TGTGCCTCGCGTGGGGGACTAGTCCCTCGGAATGAGCAGTTCTTC. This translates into CASRGGLVPRNEQFF.

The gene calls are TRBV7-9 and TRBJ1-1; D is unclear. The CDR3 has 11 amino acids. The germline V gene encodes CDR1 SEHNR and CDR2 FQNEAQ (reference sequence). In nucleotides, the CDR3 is TGTGTCCCGAGTTGGAACACTGAAGCTTTCTTT. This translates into CVPSWNTEAFF.

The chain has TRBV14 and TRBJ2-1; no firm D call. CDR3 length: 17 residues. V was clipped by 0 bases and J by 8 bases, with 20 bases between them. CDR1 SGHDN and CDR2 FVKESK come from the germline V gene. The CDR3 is CASSQDTSPKPADEQFF. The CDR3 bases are TGTGCCAGCAGCCAAGATACCTCCCCCAAACCTGCAGATGAGCAGTTCTTC.

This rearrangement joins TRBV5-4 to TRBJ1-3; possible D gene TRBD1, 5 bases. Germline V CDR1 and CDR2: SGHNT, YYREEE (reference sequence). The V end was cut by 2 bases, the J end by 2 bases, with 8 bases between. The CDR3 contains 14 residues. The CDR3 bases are TGTGCCAGCAGCTTAGCAGGGCCTGGAAACACCATATATTTT. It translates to CASSLAGPGNTIYF.

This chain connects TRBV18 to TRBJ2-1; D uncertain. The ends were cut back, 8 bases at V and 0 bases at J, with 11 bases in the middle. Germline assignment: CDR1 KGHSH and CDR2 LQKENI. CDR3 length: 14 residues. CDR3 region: CASDSLGSYNEQFF. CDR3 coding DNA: TGTGCCAGCGACTCATTGGGCTCCTACAATGAGCAGTTCTTC.

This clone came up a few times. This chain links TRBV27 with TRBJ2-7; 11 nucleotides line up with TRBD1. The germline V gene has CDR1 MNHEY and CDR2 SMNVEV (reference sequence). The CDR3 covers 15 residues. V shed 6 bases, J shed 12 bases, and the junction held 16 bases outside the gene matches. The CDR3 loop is CASSSIGTGGLKPYF. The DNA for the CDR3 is TGTGCCAGCAGCTCTATCGGGACAGGGGGACTAAAACCGTACTTC.

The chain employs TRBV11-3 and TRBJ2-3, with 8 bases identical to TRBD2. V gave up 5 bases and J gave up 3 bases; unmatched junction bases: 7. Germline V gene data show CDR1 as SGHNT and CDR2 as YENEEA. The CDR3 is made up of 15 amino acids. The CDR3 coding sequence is TGTGCCAGCAGCCTGGGCGGGGGGTTTACAGATACGCAGTATTTT. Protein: CASSLGGGFTDTQYF.

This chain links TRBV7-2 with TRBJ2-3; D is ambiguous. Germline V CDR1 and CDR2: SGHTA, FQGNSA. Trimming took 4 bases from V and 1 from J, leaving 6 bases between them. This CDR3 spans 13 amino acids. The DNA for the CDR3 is TGTGCCAGCAGCTCCTCCGGCACAGATACGCAGTATTTT. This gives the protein CASSSSGTDTQYF. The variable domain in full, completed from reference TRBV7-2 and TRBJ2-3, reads GAGVSQSPSNKVTEKGKDVELRCDPISGHTALYWYRQSLGQGLEFLIYFQGNSAPDKSGLPSDRFSAERTGGSVSTLTIQRTQQEDSAVYLCASSSSGTDTQYFGPGTRLTVL.

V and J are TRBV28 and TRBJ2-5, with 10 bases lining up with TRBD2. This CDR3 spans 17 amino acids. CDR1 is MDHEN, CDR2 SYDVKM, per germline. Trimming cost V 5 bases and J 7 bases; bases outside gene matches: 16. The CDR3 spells CASSILRKREGLGTQYF. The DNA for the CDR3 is TGTGCCAGCAGTATCCTGAGGAAGCGGGAGGGCCTCGGGACCCAGTACTTC.

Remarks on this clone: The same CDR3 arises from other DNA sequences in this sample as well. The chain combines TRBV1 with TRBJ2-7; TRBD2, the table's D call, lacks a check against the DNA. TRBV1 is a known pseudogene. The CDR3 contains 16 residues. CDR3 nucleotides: TGCACCAGCAGTCAACTGACTAGCGGGGACTCCTACGAGCAGTACTTC. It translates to CTSSQLTSGDSYEQYF.

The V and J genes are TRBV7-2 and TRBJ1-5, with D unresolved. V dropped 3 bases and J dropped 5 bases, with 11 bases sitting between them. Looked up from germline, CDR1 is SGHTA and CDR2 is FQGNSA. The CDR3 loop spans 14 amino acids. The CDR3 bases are TGTGCCAGCAGCTTCACAGTCCCCTATCAGCCCCAGCATTTT. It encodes CASSFTVPYQPQHF.

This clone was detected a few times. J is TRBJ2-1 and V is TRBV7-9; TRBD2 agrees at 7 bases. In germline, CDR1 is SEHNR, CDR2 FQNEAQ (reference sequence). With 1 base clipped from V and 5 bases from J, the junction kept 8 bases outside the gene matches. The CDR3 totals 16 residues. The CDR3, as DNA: TGTGCCAGCAGCTTAGGGCCAGCGGGAATCGACAATGAGCAGTTCTTC. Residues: CASSLGPAGIDNEQFF.

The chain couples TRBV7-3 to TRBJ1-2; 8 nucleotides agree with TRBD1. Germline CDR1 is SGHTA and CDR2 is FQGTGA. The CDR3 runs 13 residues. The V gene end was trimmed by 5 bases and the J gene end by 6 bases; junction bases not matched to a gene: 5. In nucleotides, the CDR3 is TGTGCCAGCAGCACACAGACAGGGGATGGCTACACCTTC. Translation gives CASSTQTGDGYTF.

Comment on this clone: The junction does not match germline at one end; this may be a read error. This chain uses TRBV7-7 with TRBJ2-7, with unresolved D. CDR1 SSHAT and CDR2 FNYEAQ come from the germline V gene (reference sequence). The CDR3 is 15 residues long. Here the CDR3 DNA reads TGTGCTAGCAGCTTAGGAGAGGAGTACTCCTACGAGCAGTACTTC. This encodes CASSLGEEYSYEQYF. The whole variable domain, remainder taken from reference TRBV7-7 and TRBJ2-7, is GAGVSQSPRYKVTKRGQDVTLRCDPISSHATLYWYQQALGQGPEFLTYFNYEAQPDKSGLPSDRFSAERPEGSISTLTIQRTEQRDSAMYRCASSLGEEYSYEQYFGPGTRLTVT.

The CDR3 coding sequence is TGTGCCAGCAGCTTGGATCCCGGGACAGGTAATCAGCCCCAGCATTTT. Translated, it gives CASSLDPGTGNQPQHF. The chain uses TRBV5-7 and TRBJ1-5; 8 bases are a match to TRBD1. TRBV5-7 is treated as an ORF (open reading frame) with a function not yet certain. V lost 0 bases to trimming and J lost 4 bases; unmatched junction nucleotides: 6. This CDR3 is built from 16 residues.

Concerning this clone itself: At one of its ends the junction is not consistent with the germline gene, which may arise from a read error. CDR3 in DNA: TGTGCCAACAGCTTGGGGCTAGCGGGGGTCAATGAGCAGTTCTTC. This codes for CANSLGLAGVNEQFF. V is TRBV7-2 and J is TRBJ2-1, with 10 bases fitting TRBD2. This CDR3 comprises 15 residues. Germline CDR1 and CDR2: SGHTA and FQGNSA.